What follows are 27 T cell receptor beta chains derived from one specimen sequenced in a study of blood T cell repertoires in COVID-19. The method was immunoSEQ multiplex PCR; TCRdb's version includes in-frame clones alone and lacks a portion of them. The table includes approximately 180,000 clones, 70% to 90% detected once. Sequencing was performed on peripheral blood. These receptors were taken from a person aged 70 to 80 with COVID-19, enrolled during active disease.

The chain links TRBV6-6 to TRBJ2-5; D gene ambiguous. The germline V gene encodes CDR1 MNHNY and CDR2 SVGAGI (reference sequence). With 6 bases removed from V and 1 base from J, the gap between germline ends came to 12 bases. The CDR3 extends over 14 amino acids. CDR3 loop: CASRLAESQETQYF. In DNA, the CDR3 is TGTGCCAGCAGACTGGCGGAAAGCCAAGAGACCCAGTACTTC.

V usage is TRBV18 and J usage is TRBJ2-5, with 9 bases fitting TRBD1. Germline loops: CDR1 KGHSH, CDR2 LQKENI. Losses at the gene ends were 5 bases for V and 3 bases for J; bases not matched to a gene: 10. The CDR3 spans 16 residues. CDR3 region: CASSSFGQGFEETQYF. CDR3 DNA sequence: TGTGCCAGCTCATCCTTCGGACAGGGGTTTGAAGAGACCCAGTACTTC.

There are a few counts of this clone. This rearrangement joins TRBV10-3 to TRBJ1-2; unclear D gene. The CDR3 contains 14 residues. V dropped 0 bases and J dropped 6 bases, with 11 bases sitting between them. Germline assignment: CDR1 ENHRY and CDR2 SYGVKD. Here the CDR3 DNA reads TGTGCCATCAGTGAGTCGAACAGCCTCGATGGCTACACCTTC. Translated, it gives CAISESNSLDGYTF.

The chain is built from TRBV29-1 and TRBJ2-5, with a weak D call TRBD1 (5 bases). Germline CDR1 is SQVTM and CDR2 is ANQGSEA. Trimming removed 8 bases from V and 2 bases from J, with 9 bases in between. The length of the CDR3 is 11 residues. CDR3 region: CSYRQQETQYF. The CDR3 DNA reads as TGCAGCTACAGACAGCAAGAGACCCAGTACTTC.

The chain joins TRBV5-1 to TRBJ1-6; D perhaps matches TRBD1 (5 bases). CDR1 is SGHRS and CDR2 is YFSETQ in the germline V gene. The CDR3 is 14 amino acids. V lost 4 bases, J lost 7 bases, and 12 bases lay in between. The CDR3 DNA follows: TGCGCCAGCAGCCCCCAGGGTTGGAATTCACCCCTCCACTTT. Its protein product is CASSPQGWNSPLHF. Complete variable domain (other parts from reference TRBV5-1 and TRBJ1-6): KAGVTQTPRYLIKTRGQQVTLSCSPISGHRSVSWYQQTPGQGLQFLFEYFSETQRNKGNFPGRFSGRQFSNSRSEMNVSTLELGDSALYLCASSPQGWNSPLHFGNGTRLTVT.

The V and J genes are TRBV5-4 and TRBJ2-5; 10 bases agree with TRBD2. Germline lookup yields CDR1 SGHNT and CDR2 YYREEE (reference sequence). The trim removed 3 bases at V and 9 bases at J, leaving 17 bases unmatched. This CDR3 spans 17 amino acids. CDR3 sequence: CASSSLLAGSQRAAQYF. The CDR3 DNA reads TGTGCCAGCAGCTCCTTACTAGCGGGGTCACAACGGGCGGCCCAGTACTTC.

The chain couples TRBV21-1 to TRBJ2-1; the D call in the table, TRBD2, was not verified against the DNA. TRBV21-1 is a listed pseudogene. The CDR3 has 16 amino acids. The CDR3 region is CASRGIASGSGNEQFF. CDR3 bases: TGTGCCAGCAGGGGGATAGCGTCAGGGAGCGGGAATGAGCAGTTCTTC.

The CDR3 DNA reads as TGTGCCAGCAGCACACCTACTAGCGGGAGGGGGAATGAGCAGTTCTTC. Its translation: CASSTPTSGRGNEQFF. V and J are TRBV6-2 or TRBV6-3 and TRBJ2-1; 13 bases line up with TRBD2. This CDR3 region has 16 residues. V was clipped by 6 bases and J by 7 bases; unmatched bases: 9. The germline V gene has CDR1 MNHEY and CDR2 SVGEGT.

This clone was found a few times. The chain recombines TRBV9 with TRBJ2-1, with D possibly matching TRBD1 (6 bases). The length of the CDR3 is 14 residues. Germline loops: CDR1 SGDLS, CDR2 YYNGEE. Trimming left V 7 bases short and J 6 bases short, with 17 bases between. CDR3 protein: CASGLGQTTNEQFF. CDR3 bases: TGTGCCAGCGGCCTAGGACAGACGACCAATGAGCAGTTCTTC.

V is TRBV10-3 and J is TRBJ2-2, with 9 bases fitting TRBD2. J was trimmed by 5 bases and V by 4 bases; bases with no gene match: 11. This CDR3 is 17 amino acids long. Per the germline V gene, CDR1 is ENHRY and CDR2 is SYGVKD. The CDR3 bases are TGTGCCATCAGTGGAATTAGCGGGAGTCTAGGAACCGGGGAGCTGTTTTTT. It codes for CAISGISGSLGTGELFF.

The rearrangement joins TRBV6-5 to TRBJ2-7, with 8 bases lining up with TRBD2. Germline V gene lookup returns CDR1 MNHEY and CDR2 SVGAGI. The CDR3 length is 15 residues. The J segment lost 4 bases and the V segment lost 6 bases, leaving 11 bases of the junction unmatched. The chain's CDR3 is CASSPGGGLKYEQYF. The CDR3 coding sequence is TGTGCCAGCAGCCCGGGAGGGGGGCTCAAATACGAGCAGTACTTC.

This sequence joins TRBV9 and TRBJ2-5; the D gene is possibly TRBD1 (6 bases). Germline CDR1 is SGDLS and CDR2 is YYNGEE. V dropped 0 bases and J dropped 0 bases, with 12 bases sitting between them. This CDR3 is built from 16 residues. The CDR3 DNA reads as TGTGCCAGCAGCGTAGGGGACATACGCAACCAAGAGACCCAGTACTTC. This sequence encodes CASSVGDIRNQETQYF.

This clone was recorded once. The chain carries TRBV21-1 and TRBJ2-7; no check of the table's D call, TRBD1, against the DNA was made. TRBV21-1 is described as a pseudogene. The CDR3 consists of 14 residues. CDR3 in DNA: TGTGCCAGCAGCAAAGTACGGACAGACTACGAGCAGTACTTC. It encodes CASSKVRTDYEQYF.

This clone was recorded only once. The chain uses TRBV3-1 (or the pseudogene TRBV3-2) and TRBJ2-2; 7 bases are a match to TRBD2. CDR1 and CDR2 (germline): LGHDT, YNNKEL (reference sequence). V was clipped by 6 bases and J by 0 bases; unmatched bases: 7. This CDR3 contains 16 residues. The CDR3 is CASSSSSGSNTGELFF. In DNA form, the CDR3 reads TGTGCCAGCAGTTCCTCTAGCGGCTCGAACACCGGGGAGCTGTTTTTT.

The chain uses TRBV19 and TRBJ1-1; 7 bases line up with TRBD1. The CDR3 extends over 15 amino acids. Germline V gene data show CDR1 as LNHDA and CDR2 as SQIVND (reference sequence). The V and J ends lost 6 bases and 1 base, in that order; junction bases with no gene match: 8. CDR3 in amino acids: CASSPTGSGNTEAFF. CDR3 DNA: TGTGCCAGTAGCCCGACAGGGAGCGGGAACACTGAAGCTTTCTTT.

The CDR3 protein is CASSLEGQGANTIYF. CDR3 bases: TGTGCCAGCAGCTTAGAGGGACAGGGTGCGAACACCATATATTTT. The chain has TRBV13 and TRBJ1-3; 9 bases fit TRBD1. The length of the CDR3 is 15 residues. With V trimmed by 1 base and J by 7 bases, 5 bases remained unmatched. Germline-derived CDR1 and CDR2 are PRHDT and FYEKMQ (reference sequence).

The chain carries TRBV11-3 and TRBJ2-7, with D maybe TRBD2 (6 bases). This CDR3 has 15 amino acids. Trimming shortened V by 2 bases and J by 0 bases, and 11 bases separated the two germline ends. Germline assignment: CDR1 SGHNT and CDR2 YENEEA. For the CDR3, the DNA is TGTGCCAGCAGCTTACGCGACGGGAGCTCCTACGAGCAGTACTTC. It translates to CASSLRDGSSYEQYF.

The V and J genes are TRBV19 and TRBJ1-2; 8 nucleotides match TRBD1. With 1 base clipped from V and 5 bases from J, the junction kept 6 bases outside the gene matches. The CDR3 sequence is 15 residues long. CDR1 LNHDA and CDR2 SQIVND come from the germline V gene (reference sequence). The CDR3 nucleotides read TGTGCCAGTAGTATAGGCCAGACAGGGGCTTATGGCTACACCTTC. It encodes CASSIGQTGAYGYTF. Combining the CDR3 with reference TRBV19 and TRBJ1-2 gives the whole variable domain DGGITQSPKYLFRKEGQNVTLSCEQNLNHDAMYWYRQDPGQGLRLIYYSQIVNDFQKGDIAEGYSVSREKKESFPLTVTSAQKNPTAFYLCASSIGQTGAYGYTFGSGTRLTVV.

CDR3 residues: CAWSGTGNEKLFF. CDR3 bases: TGTGCCTGGAGTGGGACAGGGAATGAAAAACTGTTTTTT. The chain combines TRBV30 with TRBJ1-4, with 8 bases matching TRBD1. Trimming cost V 1 base and J 5 bases; bases outside gene matches: 0. From germline, CDR1 is GTSNPN and CDR2 SVGIG (reference sequence). The CDR3 contains 13 residues.

The chain's CDR3 is CASSPHSTSGYTGELFF. As DNA, the CDR3 is TGTGCCAGCAGTCCTCACTCGACTAGCGGGTACACCGGGGAGCTGTTTTTT. The chain combines TRBV28 with TRBJ2-2; TRBD2 aligns across 10 bases. In germline, CDR1 is MDHEN, CDR2 SYDVKM. Trimming took 5 bases from V and 3 from J; bases not matched to a gene: 9. CDR3 size: 17 residues.

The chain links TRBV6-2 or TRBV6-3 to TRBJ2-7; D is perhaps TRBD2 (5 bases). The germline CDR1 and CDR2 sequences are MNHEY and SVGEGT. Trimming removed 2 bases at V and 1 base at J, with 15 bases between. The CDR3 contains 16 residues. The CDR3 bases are TGTGCCAGCAGTTACCCCCGGACTCAACGATCCTACGAGCAGTACTTC. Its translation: CASSYPRTQRSYEQYF.

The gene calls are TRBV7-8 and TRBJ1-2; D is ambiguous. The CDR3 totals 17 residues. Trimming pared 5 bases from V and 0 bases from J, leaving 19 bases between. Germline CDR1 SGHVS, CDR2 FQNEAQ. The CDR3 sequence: CASSPLGGLTSNYGYTF. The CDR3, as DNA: TGTGCCAGCAGCCCTCTAGGAGGCCTAACCTCTAACTATGGCTACACCTTC.

The CDR3 here is CASSNRQAYRHTEAFF. CDR3 nucleotide sequence: TGTGCCAGCAGCAACCGACAGGCTTATAGGCACACTGAAGCTTTCTTT. V gene TRBV7-9 combines with J gene TRBJ1-1; D is perhaps TRBD1 (6 bases). The V gene's germline CDR1 is SEHNR and CDR2 FQNEAQ (reference sequence). V lost 5 bases, J lost 3 bases, and 19 bases lay in between. CDR3 length: 16 residues.

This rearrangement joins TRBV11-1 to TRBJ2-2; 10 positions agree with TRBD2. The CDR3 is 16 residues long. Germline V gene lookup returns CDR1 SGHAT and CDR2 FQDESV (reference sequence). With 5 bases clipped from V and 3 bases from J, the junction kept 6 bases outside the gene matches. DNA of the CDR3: TGTGCCAGCAGCCGTTCAGCGGGGGGGGACACCGGGGAGCTGTTTTTT. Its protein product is CASSRSAGGDTGELFF.

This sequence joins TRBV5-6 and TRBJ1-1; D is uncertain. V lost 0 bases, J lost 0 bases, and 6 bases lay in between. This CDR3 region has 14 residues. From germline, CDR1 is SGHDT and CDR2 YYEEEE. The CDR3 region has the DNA TGTGCCAGCAGCTTGGACGGGATGAACACTGAAGCTTTCTTT. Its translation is CASSLDGMNTEAFF.

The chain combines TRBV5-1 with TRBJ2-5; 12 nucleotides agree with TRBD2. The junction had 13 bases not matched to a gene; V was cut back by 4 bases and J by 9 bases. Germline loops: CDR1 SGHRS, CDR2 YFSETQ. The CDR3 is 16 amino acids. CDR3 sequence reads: CASSRRLAGESGAQYF. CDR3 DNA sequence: TGCGCCAGCAGCCGAAGACTAGCGGGGGAGTCCGGGGCCCAGTACTTC.

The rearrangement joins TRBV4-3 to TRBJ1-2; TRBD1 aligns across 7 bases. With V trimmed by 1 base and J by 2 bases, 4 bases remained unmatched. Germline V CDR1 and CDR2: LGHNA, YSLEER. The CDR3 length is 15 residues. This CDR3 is CASSQGQGQNYGYTF. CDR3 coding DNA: TGCGCCAGCAGCCAAGGGCAGGGACAGAACTATGGCTACACCTTC.